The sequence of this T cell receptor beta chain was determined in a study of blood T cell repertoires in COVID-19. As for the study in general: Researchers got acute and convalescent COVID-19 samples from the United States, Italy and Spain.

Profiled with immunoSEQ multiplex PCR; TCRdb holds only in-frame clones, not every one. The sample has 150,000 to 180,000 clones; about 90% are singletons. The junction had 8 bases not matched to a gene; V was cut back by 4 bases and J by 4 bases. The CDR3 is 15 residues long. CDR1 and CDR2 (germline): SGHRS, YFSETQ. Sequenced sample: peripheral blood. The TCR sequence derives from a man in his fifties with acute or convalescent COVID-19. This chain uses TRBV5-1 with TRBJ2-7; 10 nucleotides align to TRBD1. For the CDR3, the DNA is TGCGCCAGCAGCCTGACAGGGGGCCGGGAATACGAGCAGTACTTC. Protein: CASSLTGGREYEQYF.